This entry concerns a single T cell receptor (beta chain). Antigen unknown. Indicated time point: persistent/refractory GD, antithyroid drugs over 5 years with positive TRAb. Extracted RNA from PBMCs served as the source of the TCR library. EDTA tubes collected approximately 10 milliliters of peripheral blood. Building of the TCR beta libraries involved iRepertoire HTBI primers and Arm-PCR of CDR3 regions. TCRdb reprocessed the multiplex PCR reads with MiXCR, giving one entry per CDR3 protein. The sample yields a few hundred thousand distinct CDR3 sequences, less than 25% seen once. This record belongs to a study of regulatory T cells in long-lasting Graves disease. Study outcomes and limitations: Persistent Graves' patients had lower TCR diversity than newly diagnosed ones. A greater number of public clonotypes (approximately 2,500) was shared by persistent patients than by new patients (approximately 910).

The input for sequencing was peripheral blood mononuclear cells (PBMCs), taken when the disease was refractory, from a patient treated with antithyroid drugs. This clonotype originated in a female donor with Graves disease.

The CDR3 loop reads CASSRLAGGGELFF. DNA for the CDR3: TGTGCCAGTAGTAGACTAGCGGGAGGAGGGGAGCTGTTTTTT. The V and J genes are TRBV19 and TRBJ2-2; 13 positions match TRBD2. The CDR3 length is 14 residues. J gave up 8 bases and V 4 bases, and 1 base lay outside the gene matches. Per the germline V gene, CDR1 is LNHDA and CDR2 is SQIVND (reference sequence).